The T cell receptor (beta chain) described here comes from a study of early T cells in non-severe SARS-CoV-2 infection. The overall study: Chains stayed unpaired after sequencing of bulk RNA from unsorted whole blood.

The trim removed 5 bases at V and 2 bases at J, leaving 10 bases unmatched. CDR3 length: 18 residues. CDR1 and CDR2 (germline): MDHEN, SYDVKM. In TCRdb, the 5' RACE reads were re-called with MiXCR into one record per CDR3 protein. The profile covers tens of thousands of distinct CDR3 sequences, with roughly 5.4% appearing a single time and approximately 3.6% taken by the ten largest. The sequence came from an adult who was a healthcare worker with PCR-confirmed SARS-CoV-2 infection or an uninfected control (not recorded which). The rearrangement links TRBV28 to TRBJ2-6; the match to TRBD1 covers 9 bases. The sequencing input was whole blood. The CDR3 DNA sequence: TGTGCCAGCAGTGTCACAGGGGGCGTGGGCCCTGGGGCCAACGTCCTGACTTTC. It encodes CASSVTGGVGPGANVLTF.